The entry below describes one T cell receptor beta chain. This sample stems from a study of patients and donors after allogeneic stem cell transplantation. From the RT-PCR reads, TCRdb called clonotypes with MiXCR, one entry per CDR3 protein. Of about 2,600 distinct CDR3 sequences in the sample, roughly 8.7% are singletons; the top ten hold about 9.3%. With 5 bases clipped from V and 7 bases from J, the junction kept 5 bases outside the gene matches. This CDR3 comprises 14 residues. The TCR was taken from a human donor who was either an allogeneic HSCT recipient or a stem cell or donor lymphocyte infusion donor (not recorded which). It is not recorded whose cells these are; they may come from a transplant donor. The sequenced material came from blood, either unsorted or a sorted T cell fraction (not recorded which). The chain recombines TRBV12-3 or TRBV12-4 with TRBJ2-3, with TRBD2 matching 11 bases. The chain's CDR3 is CASSTSGSSNTQYF. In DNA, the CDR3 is TGTGCCAGCAGTACTAGCGGGAGCTCGAATACGCAGTATTTT.